Listed below are T cell receptor beta chains from one sample, sequenced in a study of T cell responses to AZD1222 COVID-19 vaccine. Sequencing used immunoSEQ multiplex PCR; TCRdb keeps in-frame clones, though not all of them. This sample yields over 150,000 clones, of which almost 90% are seen a single time; roughly 5% belongs to the top ten. This specimen was peripheral blood, taken on day 0 of AZD1222 vaccination. Source of these receptors: an adult in good health. CDR3s include the opening cysteine and the closing phenylalanine or tryptophan. Fields, in order: J gene, V gene, clone size, CDR3 protein. Part of the rows lack a size; the others show once, few, many or a class for expanded clones.

j_gene: TRBJ1-5; v_gene: TRBV18; abundance: once; CDR3aa: CASSPQGDSNQPQHF
j_gene: TRBJ1-1; v_gene: TRBV9; abundance: -; CDR3aa: CASSVEGHLNTEAFF
j_gene: TRBJ1-2; v_gene: TRBV7-3; abundance: -; CDR3aa: CASSLGQGGGGYTF
j_gene: TRBJ2-7; v_gene: TRBV14; abundance: -; CDR3aa: CASSPLGSALRAYEQYF
j_gene: TRBJ2-3; v_gene: TRBV24-1; abundance: -; CDR3aa: CATSDLEDTQYF
j_gene: TRBJ1-6; v_gene: TRBV28; abundance: -; CDR3aa: CASSLEQGAYNSPLHF
j_gene: TRBJ1-4; v_gene: TRBV4-1; abundance: -; CDR3aa: CASSQEESRYEKLFF
j_gene: TRBJ1-1; v_gene: TRBV4-3; abundance: -; CDR3aa: CASSSRPTGLNTEAFF
j_gene: TRBJ2-2; v_gene: TRBV24-1; abundance: -; CDR3aa: CATSDPVRGVGELFF
j_gene: TRBJ2-3; v_gene: TRBV2; abundance: -; CDR3aa: CASKWRTNTDTQYF
j_gene: TRBJ2-5; v_gene: TRBV19; abundance: -; CDR3aa: CASSFNLGQQETQYF
j_gene: TRBJ2-7; v_gene: TRBV3-1/TRBV3-2; abundance: -; CDR3aa: CASSQDSGTSGEFGRSIYEQYF
j_gene: TRBJ1-6; v_gene: TRBV11-2; abundance: -; CDR3aa: CASSLRPRVDNSPLHF
j_gene: TRBJ1-5; v_gene: TRBV6-5; abundance: -; CDR3aa: CASSYPGQPQHF
j_gene: TRBJ1-2; v_gene: TRBV6-5; abundance: -; CDR3aa: CASSSQGGANYGYTF
j_gene: TRBJ1-3; v_gene: TRBV7-2; abundance: -; CDR3aa: CASSLQTGRSGNTIYF
j_gene: TRBJ1-1; v_gene: TRBV6-2/TRBV6-3; abundance: -; CDR3aa: CASSYLPLNYPEAFF
j_gene: TRBJ1-3; v_gene: TRBV6-5; abundance: -; CDR3aa: CASSLGDYSGNTIYF
j_gene: TRBJ2-7; v_gene: TRBV7-3; abundance: few; CDR3aa: CASSPDRGYEQYF
j_gene: TRBJ2-5; v_gene: TRBV10-3; abundance: -; CDR3aa: CAISVSPGQQETQYF
j_gene: TRBJ2-5; v_gene: TRBV19; abundance: -; CDR3aa: CATGQGPETQYF
j_gene: TRBJ1-1; v_gene: TRBV28; abundance: -; CDR3aa: CASSPPGYTEAFF
j_gene: TRBJ2-5; v_gene: TRBV9; abundance: -; CDR3aa: CASSVGDPRGETQYF
j_gene: TRBJ2-5; v_gene: TRBV14; abundance: -; CDR3aa: CASSQDFRGQTQYF
j_gene: TRBJ1-1; v_gene: TRBV6-2/TRBV6-3; abundance: -; CDR3aa: CASSYFADTEAFF
j_gene: TRBJ1-5; v_gene: TRBV7-9; abundance: -; CDR3aa: CASSLDGVGQPQHF
j_gene: TRBJ2-1; v_gene: TRBV6-4; abundance: -; CDR3aa: CASSLGGSYNEQFF
j_gene: TRBJ1-1; v_gene: TRBV6-2/TRBV6-3; abundance: -; CDR3aa: CASSTKGQGVAPREAFF